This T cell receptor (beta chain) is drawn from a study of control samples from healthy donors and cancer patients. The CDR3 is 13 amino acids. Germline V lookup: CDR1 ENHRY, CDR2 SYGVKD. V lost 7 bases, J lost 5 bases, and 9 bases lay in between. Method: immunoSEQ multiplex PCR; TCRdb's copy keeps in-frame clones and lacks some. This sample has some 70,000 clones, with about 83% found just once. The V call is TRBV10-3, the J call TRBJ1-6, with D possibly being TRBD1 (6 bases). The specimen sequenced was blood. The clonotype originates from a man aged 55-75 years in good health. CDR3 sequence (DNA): TGTGCCATCAAGGACAGCAATAATTCACCCCTCCACTTT. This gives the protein CAIKDSNNSPLHF.